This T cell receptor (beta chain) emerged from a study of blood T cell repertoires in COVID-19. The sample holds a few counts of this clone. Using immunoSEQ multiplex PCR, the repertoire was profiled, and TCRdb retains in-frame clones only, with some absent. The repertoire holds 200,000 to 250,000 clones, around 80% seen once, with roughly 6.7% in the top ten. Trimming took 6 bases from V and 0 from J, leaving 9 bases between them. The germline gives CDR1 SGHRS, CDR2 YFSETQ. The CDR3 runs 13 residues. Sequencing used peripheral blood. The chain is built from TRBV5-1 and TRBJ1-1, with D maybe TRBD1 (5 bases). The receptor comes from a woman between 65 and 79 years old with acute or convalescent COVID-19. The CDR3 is CASNQGMNTEAFF. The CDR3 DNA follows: TGCGCCAGCAACCAGGGTATGAACACTGAAGCTTTCTTT.